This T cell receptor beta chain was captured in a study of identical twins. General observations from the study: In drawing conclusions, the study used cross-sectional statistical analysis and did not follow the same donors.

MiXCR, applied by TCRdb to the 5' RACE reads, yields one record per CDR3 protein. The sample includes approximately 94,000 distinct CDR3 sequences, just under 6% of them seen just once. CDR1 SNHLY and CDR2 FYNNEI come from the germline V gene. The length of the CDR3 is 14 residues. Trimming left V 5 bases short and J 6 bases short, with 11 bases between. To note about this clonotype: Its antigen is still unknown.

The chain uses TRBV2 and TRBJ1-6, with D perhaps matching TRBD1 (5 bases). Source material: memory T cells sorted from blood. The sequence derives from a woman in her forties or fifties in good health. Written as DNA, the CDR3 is TGTGCCAGCAGTCTTGACAGATCTAATTCACCCCTCCACTTT. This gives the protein CASSLDRSNSPLHF.